The T cell receptor (beta chain) described here comes from a study of T cell responses to AZD1222 COVID-19 vaccine. Study-level points and caveats: Of spike-specific TCRs, nearly half reportedly target regions left unmutated in variants. Spike as a whole was targeted by vaccine-associated CD4 TCRs, dominant at 160-218 and 743-854. The donors showed a predominance of white British ancestry and of females, with possible underestimation of clonal diversity. Once two AZD1222 doses were given, Spike-specific TCR breadth and depth went up.

The germline V gene has CDR1 KGHSH and CDR2 LQKENI. The CDR3 is made up of 15 amino acids. Trimming pared 3 bases from V and 5 bases from J, leaving 14 bases between. Data came from immunoSEQ multiplex PCR; TCRdb stores just in-frame clones and leaves some out. The sample consists of about 180,000 clones, 85% to 90% of them appearing once. Of note for this clone: Antigen: not known.

The V and J genes are TRBV18 and TRBJ2-1; weak D call: TRBD1 (7 bases). The sequences come from peripheral blood, collected 28 days after the second AZD1222 dose. This TCR was sampled from an adult who received the AZD1222 COVID-19 vaccine. CDR3 region: CASSPAGTANNEQFF. Written as DNA, the CDR3 is TGTGCCAGCTCACCCGCGGGGACAGCAAACAATGAGCAGTTCTTC.